The 15 T cell receptor beta chains in this list originate from one sample, sequenced in a study of blood T cells in healthy people across ages. Primers used in a second PCR of roughly 7 to 11 cycles were a sample-barcoded 5' primer and a J-beta primer mix. TCRdb called the 5' RACE reads again in MiXCR, with one record for every CDR3 protein. The repertoire has 550,000 to 650,000 distinct CDR3 sequences, about 30% of them found once; the top ten carry 15% to 18%. The sequenced sample consisted of blood. These receptors were taken from a woman at least 80 years old in good health.

Concerning this clonotype: A junction boundary mismatches the germline segment, possibly from a read error. V and J are TRBV10-3 and TRBJ1-1, with D perhaps matching TRBD1 (6 bases). Germline assignment: CDR1 ENHRY and CDR2 SYGVKD. This CDR3 has 14 amino acids. CDR3: CAVSWPQGHTEAFF. The CDR3 DNA reads as TGTGCCGTCAGTTGGCCTCAGGGGCACACTGAAGCTTTCTTT.

This clonotype was observed many times. V gene TRBV6-5 combines with J gene TRBJ1-2; D unclear. Between the trimmed V and J ends, which lost 6 bases and 3 bases, there was a span of 20 bases. The CDR3 contains 16 residues. Germline CDR1 reads MNHEY; CDR2 reads SVGAGI. CDR3 DNA sequence: TGTGCCAGCAGCCACGGCGGGAGGAGAGCTGACTATGGCTACACCTTC. It is translated as CASSHGGRRADYGYTF.

The table lists this clonotype with a few counts. The chain is built from TRBV28 and TRBJ2-7; tentative D call: TRBD1 (5 bases). Looked up from germline, CDR1 is MDHEN and CDR2 is SYDVKM. Trimming took 5 bases from V and 1 from J, leaving 12 bases between them. The CDR3 is 14 amino acids. The CDR3 DNA is TGTGCCAGCAGTAGCTCAGCAGGGTCCTACGAGCAGTACTTC. Residues: CASSSSAGSYEQYF.

Points on this clonotype: Possible read error: a much larger clone is one base away. This chain uses TRBV30 with TRBJ2-3, with TRBD2 as a possible D gene (7 bases). The ends were cut back, 8 bases at V and 2 bases at J, with 17 bases in the middle. Germline V gene lookup returns CDR1 GTSNPN and CDR2 SVGIG (reference sequence). The CDR3 runs to 14 residues. DNA of the CDR3: TGTGCCCTGGGGGCGGGGGTCGTCACAGATACGCAGTATTTT. Translated, it gives CALGAGVVTDTQYF.

This clonotype occurred a few times. A much larger clone differs from this one at a single base, so this may be a read error. This chain uses TRBV6-5 with TRBJ2-6; D may be TRBD1 or TRBD2 (5 bases each). CDR1 and CDR2 (germline): MNHEY, SVGAGI. This CDR3 comprises 15 residues. CDR3 sequence (DNA): TGTGCCAGCAGTTATGGGCGGGCTGGGGCCAACGTCCGGACTTTC. Translated, it gives CASSYGRAGANVRTF.

This chain uses TRBV7-9 with TRBJ2-2; TRBD2 matches 9 bases. This CDR3 contains 16 residues. The germline gives CDR1 SEHNR, CDR2 FQNEAQ (reference sequence). The junction had 7 bases not matched to a gene; V was cut back by 5 bases and J by 3 bases. CDR3 amino acids: CASSLGLATDTGELFF. For the CDR3, the DNA is TGTGCCAGCAGCCTCGGACTAGCGACGGACACCGGGGAGCTGTTTTTT.

The V call is TRBV7-9, the J call TRBJ2-1; 10 bases fit TRBD2. Trimming at V came to 5 bases and at J to 8 bases, leaving 9 bases not matched to a gene. There are 15 residues in the CDR3. CDR1 is SEHNR and CDR2 is FQNEAQ in the germline V gene (reference sequence). The CDR3 coding sequence is TGTGCCAGCAGCCACATAGCGGGGGGTGGCGATGAGCAGTTCTTC. It is translated as CASSHIAGGGDEQFF.

This chain uses TRBV6-5 with TRBJ1-1; D is unresolved. This CDR3 has 12 residues. Trimming left V 0 bases short and J 7 bases short, with 6 bases between. Per the germline V gene, CDR1 is MNHEY and CDR2 is SVGAGI. In DNA form, the CDR3 reads TGTGCCAGCAGTTACTCGACGGGTGAAGCTTTCTTT. Amino acids: CASSYSTGEAFF.

A note on this clonotype: Since a much larger clone is just one base distant, this may be a read error. The genes are TRBV5-1 and TRBJ1-4; 7 nucleotides align to TRBD1. Germline V gives CDR1 SGHRS, CDR2 YFSETQ. This CDR3 is 12 amino acids long. The CDR3 DNA follows: TGCGCCAGCAGCCAGGGGGACGAAAAACCGTTTTTT. Its translation is CASSQGDEKPFF.

Comments on this clonotype: An end of the junction differs from the germline gene, which may be a read error. The chain links TRBV5-1 to TRBJ2-5; D is perhaps TRBD1 (6 bases). In germline, CDR1 is SGHRS, CDR2 YFSETQ. The CDR3 is 14 residues long. The DNA of the CDR3 is TGCGCCGGCAGCTTGGTGGACAGCCAAGAGACCCAGTACTTC. Translation gives CAGSLVDSQETQYF. The entire variable domain, with the rest obtained from reference TRBV5-1 and TRBJ2-5, is as follows: KAGVTQTPRYLIKTRGQQVTLSCSPISGHRSVSWYQQTPGQGLQFLFEYFSETQRNKGNFPGRFSGRQFSNSRSEMNVSTLELGDSALYLCAGSLVDSQETQYFGPGTRLLVL.

This clonotype has at least ten counts. This chain joins TRBV5-1 and TRBJ2-3; 9 bases fit TRBD2. The germline CDR1 and CDR2 sequences are SGHRS and YFSETQ. CDR3 length: 16 amino acids. Germline trimming cut 0 bases from V and 6 bases from J; bases unmatched to any gene: 8. The CDR3, as DNA: TGCGCCAGCAGCTTGGGCCTAGCGGGGCTTCATGATACGCAGTATTTT. Its protein product is CASSLGLAGLHDTQYF.

V is TRBV5-1 and J is TRBJ2-7; 8 nucleotides match TRBD1. Germline V gene lookup returns CDR1 SGHRS and CDR2 YFSETQ. The CDR3 is 14 amino acids. V shed 2 bases, J shed 5 bases, and the junction held 6 bases outside the gene matches. This chain's CDR3 is CASSFTGGRDEQYF. Written as DNA, the CDR3 is TGCGCCAGCAGCTTTACAGGGGGTAGGGACGAGCAGTACTTC. The variable domain in full, completed from reference TRBV5-1 and TRBJ2-7, reads KAGVTQTPRYLIKTRGQQVTLSCSPISGHRSVSWYQQTPGQGLQFLFEYFSETQRNKGNFPGRFSGRQFSNSRSEMNVSTLELGDSALYLCASSFTGGRDEQYFGPGTRLTVT.

This clonotype was counted at least ten times. The CDR3 DNA reads TGTGCCAGCAGGGCCGACAGGGGAGAGACCCAGTACTTC. It yields the protein CASRADRGETQYF. V usage is TRBV2 and J usage is TRBJ2-5; 8 nucleotides agree with TRBD1. This CDR3 has 13 amino acids. Trimming took 6 bases from V and 4 from J; bases not matched to a gene: 4. The germline CDR1 and CDR2 sequences are SNHLY and FYNNEI.

Worth noting for this clonotype: This clone may be a read error of a much larger clone one base away. The V gene is TRBV27, the J gene TRBJ1-2; 9 nucleotides match TRBD1. This CDR3 comprises 15 residues. Germline CDR1 and CDR2: MNHEY and SMNVEV (reference sequence). CDR3 sequence (DNA): TGTGCCAGCAGTTCTCCGGGACAGGGTGACTATGACTACACCTTC. Residues: CASSSPGQGDYDYTF.

This clonotype was recorded at least ten times. The genes are TRBV9 and TRBJ2-6; a weak D match, TRBD1 (6 bases). This CDR3 is built from 15 residues. Germline loops: CDR1 SGDLS, CDR2 YYNGEE. The V gene lost 0 bases and the J gene lost 5 bases, with 9 bases spanning the gap. CDR3 residues: CASSVGGPRANVLTF. The CDR3 DNA follows: TGTGCCAGCAGCGTAGGGGGGCCTCGGGCCAACGTCCTGACTTTC. Using reference TRBV9 and TRBJ2-6 for the parts outside the CDR3, the full variable domain is DSGVTQTPKHLITATGQRVTLRCSPRSGDLSVYWYQQSLDQGLQFLIQYYNGEERAKGNILERFSAQQFPDLHSELNLSSLELGDSALYFCASSVGGPRANVLTFGAGSRLTVL.